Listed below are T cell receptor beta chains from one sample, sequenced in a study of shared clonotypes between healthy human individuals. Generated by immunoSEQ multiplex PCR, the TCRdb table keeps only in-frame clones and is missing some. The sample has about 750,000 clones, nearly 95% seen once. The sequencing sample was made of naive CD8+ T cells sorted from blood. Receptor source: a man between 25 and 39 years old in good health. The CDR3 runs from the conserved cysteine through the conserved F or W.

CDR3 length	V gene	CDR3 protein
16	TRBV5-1	CASSSEPGTSGYEQYF
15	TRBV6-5	CASSYWTGDQETQYF
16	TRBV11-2	CASAPYRGTEPYEQYF
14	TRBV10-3	CAIRTGDGTDTQYF
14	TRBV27	CASSLRGAPYEQYF
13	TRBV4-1	CASIGSGGYGYTF
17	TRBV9	CASSNRGSGSSYNEQFF
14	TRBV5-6	CASSFLLAGDEQFF
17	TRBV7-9	CASSPKDRVAVNTEAFF
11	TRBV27	CASSTSVAQFF
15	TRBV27	CASSQPGQGYHEQYF
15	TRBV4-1	CASSPGQGSIYGYTF
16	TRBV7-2	CASSLGSLSGFYEQYF
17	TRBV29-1	CSVDSLLTSGTYNEQFF
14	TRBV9	CASSGDHSGNTIYF
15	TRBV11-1	CASSSVGTSGNEQFF
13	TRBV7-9	CASSLYGNYGYTF
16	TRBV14	CASSQGPGQGFYEQYF
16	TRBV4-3	CASSQGTSGSSWEQYF
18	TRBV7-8	CASSSSGSSFSGLREQYF
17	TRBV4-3	CASSPRLAGLSYNEQFF
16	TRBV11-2	CASSLVPDRSYNEQFF
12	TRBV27	CASGRSSYEQYF